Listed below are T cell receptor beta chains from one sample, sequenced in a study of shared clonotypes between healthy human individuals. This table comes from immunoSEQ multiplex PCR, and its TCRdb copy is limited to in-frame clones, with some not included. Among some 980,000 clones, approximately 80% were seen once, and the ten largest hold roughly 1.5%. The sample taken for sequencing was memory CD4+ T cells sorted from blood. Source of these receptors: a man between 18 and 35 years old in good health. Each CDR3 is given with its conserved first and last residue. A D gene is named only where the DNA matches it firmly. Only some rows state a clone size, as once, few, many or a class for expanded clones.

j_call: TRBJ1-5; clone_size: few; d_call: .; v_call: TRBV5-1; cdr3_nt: TGCGCCAGCAGGCCTGGTATAGGGATCGACTTTAATCAGCCCCAGCATTTT; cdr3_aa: CASRPGIGIDFNQPQHF
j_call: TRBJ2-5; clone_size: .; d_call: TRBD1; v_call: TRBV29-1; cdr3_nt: TGCAGCGTTGTCCCGGGACAGGGTCTAGTGACCCAGTACTTC; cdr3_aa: CSVVPGQGLVTQYF
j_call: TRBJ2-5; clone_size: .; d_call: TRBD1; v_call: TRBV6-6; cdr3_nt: TGTGCCAGCAGTTACGGGGACAGCCAAGAGACCCAGTACTTC; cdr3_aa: CASSYGDSQETQYF
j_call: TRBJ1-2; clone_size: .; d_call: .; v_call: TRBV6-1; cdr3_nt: TGTGCCAGCACCCCCGGGGCCGGGAACTATGGCTACACCTTC; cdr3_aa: CASTPGAGNYGYTF
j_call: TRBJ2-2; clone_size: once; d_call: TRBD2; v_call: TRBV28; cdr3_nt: TGTGCCAGCAGTTTGGGGGGGAGCCCCCCCGGGGAGCTGTTTTTT; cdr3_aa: CASSLGGSPPGELFF
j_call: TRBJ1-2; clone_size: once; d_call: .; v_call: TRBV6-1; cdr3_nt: TGTGCCAGCAGGCTTGACAGGTTCAACTATGGCTACACCTTC; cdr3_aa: CASRLDRFNYGYTF
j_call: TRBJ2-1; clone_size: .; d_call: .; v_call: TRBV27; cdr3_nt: TGTGCCAGCAAACCAGGGGCCCAGACCTACAATGAGCAGTTCTTC; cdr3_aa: CASKPGAQTYNEQFF
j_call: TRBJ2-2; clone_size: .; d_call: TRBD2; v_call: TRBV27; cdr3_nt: TGTGCCAGCCGTTCTAGCGGGAGGGGCCAGGCGGGGGAGCTGTTTTTT; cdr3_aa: CASRSSGRGQAGELFF
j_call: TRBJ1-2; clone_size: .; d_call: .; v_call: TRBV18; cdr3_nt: TGTGCCAGCTCACCAATACAGGGAATCAATGACACCTTC; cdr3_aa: CASSPIQGINDTF
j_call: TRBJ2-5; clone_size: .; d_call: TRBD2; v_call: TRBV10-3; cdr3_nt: TGTGCCATCAGTACGGGACTAGCGGTACAAGAGACCCAGTACTTC; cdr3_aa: CAISTGLAVQETQYF
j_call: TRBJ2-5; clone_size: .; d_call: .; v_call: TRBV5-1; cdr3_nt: TGCGCCAGCGGTCTTGGGGCCAGCCAAGAGACCCAGTACTTC; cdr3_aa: CASGLGASQETQYF
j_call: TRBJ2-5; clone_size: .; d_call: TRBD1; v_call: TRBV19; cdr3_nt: TGTGCCAGTAGTCCCACAGGGGAGGAGACCCAGTACTTC; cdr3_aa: CASSPTGEETQYF
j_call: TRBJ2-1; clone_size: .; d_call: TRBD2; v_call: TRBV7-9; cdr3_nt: TGTGCCAGCAGCTTAGGGTCGGGGGGCAATGAGCAGTTCTTC; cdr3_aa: CASSLGSGGNEQFF
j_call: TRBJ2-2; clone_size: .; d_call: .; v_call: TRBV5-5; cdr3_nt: TGTGCCAGCAGCTTGGAGGGTACCGGGGAGCTGTTTTTT; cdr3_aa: CASSLEGTGELFF
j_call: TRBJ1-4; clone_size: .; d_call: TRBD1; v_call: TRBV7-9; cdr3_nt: TGTGCCAGCAGGACAGGGGCCGAAAAACTGTTTTTT; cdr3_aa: CASRTGAEKLFF
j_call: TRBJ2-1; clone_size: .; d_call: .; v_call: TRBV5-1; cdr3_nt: TGCGCCAGCAGACAGGGAGCGGCGGACAATGAGCAGTTCTTC; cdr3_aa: CASRQGAADNEQFF
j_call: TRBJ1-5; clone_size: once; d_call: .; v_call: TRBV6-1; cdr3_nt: TGTGCCAGCAAAAGGAGTTGGCAGGGCAATCAGCCCCAGCATTTT; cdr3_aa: CASKRSWQGNQPQHF
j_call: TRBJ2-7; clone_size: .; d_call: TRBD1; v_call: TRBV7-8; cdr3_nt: TGTGCCAGCAGCCGGAGACAGGGACCTAACTACGAGCAGTACTTC; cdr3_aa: CASSRRQGPNYEQYF
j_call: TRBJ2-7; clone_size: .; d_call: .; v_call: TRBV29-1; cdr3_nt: TGCAGCGCCCGGAACGACTTCTCTCGGGAGCAGTACTTC; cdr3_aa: CSARNDFSREQYF
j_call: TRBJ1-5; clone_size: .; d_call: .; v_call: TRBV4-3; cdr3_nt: TGCGCCAGCAGCCAAGATGGGAGCAATCAGCCCCAGCATTTT; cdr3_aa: CASSQDGSNQPQHF
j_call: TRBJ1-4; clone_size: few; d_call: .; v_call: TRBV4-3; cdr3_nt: TGCGCCAGCAGCCAAGACTTCGGCAGCTTTGAAAAACTGTTTTTT; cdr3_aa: CASSQDFGSFEKLFF
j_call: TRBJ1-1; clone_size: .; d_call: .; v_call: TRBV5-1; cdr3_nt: TGCGCCAGCAGCTTGAAAGCGGGCACTGAAGCTTTCTTT; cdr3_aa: CASSLKAGTEAFF
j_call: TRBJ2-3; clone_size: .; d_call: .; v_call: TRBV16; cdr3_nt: TGTGCCAGCAGCCAATCCTGGCAGCGCACAGATACGCAGTATTTT; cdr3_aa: CASSQSWQRTDTQYF
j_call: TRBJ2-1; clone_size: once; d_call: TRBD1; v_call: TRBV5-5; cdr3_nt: TGTGCCAGCAGCTTGGAAGGGACAGCCTACAATGAGCAGTTCTTC; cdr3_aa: CASSLEGTAYNEQFF
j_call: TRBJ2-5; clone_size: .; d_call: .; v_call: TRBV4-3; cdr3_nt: TGCGCCAGCAGCCAAGCCCACGGGGCCCAGTACTTC; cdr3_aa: CASSQAHGAQYF
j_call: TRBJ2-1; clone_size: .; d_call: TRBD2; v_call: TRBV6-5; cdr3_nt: TGTGCCAGCACTAATGCGGGGGGCTCCTACAATGAGCAGTTCTTC; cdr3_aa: CASTNAGGSYNEQFF
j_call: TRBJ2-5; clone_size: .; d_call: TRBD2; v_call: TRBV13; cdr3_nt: TGTGCCAGCAGCTTAGTGTCGACTAGCGGGAGGGCCGCGGGAGAGACCCAGTACTTC; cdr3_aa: CASSLVSTSGRAAGETQYF
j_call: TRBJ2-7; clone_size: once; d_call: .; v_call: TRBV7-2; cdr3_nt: TGTGCCAGCAGCTTATGGGACTCCTACGAGCAGTACTTC; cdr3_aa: CASSLWDSYEQYF
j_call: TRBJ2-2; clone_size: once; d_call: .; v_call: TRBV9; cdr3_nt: TGTGCCAGCAGCCGCGATGGACCGACGAACACCGGGGAGCTGTTTTTT; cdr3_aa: CASSRDGPTNTGELFF
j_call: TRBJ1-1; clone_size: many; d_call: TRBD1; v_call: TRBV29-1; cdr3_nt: TGCAGCGCGACCGACAGGGGGAACACTGAAGCTTTCTTT; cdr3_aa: CSATDRGNTEAFF
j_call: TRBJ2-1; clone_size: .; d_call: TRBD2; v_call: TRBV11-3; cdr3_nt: TGTGCCAGCAGCCGATCCGGGACTAGCGGGAGTTCCTCCCACAATGAGCAGTTCTTC; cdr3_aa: CASSRSGTSGSSSHNEQFF
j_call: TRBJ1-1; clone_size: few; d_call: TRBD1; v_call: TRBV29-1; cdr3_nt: TGCAGCGTTGGAGGGGGCGCGAACACTGAAGCTTTCTTT; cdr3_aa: CSVGGGANTEAFF
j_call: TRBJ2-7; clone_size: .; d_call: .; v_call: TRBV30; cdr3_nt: TGTGCCTGGAGTGTACGTGGAGCTTTAAAGCCGGGGGAGCAGTACTTC; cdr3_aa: CAWSVRGALKPGEQYF
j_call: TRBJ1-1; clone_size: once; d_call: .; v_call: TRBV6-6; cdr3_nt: TGTGCCAGCAGCCTACGTGGGGCCGCCGGGGGGGATTTCTTT; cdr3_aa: CASSLRGAAGGDFF
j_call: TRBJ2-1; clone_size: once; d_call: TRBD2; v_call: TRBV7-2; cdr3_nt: TGTGCCAGCAGCTTAAAGTTTGAGGCTAGCGGAAGCTCCTACAATGAGCAGTTCTTC; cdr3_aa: CASSLKFEASGSSYNEQFF
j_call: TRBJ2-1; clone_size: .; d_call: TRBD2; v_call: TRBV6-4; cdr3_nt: TGTGCCAGCAGTCGAGCGGGGGGATACAATGAGCAGTTCTTC; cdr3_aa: CASSRAGGYNEQFF
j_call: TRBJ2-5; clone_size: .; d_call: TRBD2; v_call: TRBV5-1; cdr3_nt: TGCGCCAGCAGCTTGCCTAGCGGGAACCAAGAGACCCAGTACTTC; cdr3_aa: CASSLPSGNQETQYF
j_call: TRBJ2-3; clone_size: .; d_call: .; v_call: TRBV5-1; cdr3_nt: TGCGCCAGCACCCCCGGCGGGGGCCTCACAGATACGCAGTATTTT; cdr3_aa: CASTPGGGLTDTQYF
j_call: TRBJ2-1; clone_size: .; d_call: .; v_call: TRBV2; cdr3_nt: TGTGCCAGCAGGGGGTCAGGGGCCTACAATGAGCAGTTCTTC; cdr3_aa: CASRGSGAYNEQFF
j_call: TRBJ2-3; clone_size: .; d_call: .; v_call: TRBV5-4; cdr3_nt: TGTGCCAGCAGCTTGTCAACAACTAGCACAGATACGCAGTATTTT; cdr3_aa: CASSLSTTSTDTQYF
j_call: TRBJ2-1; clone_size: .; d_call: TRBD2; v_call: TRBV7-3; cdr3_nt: TGTGCCAGCAGTCGTGGACCGGGGACTAGCGGGGGGAGTGAGCAGTTCTTC; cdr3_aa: CASSRGPGTSGGSEQFF
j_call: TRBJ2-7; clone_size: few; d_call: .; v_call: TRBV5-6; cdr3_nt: TGTGCCAGCAGCTGGGGGTACGAGCAGTACTTC; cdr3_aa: CASSWGYEQYF
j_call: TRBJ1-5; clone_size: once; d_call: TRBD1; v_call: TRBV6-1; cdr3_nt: TGTGCCAGCACCGGGACAGGGGGAAATCAGCCCCAGCATTTT; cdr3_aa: CASTGTGGNQPQHF
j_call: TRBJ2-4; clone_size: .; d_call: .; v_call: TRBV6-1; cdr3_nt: TGTGCCAGCAGCCCAGGGGCAGGGCGTGACATTCAGTACTTC; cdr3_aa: CASSPGAGRDIQYF
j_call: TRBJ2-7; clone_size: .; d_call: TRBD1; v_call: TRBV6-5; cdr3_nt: TGTGCCAGCAGCCGAGGGGGCCGTAGCTCCTACGAGCAGTACTTC; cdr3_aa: CASSRGGRSSYEQYF
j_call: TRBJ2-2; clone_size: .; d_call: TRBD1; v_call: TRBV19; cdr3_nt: TGTGCCAGTAGTATCAGGCAGGGGGCCACCGGGGAGCTGTTTTTT; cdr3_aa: CASSIRQGATGELFF
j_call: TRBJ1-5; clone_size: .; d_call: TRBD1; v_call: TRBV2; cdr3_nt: TGTGCCAGCAGCAAAAAGACAGGGGTGAGAGGCAATCAGCCCCAGCATTTT; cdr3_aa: CASSKKTGVRGNQPQHF
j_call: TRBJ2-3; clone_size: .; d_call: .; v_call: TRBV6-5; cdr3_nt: TGTGCCAGCAGTTACTCTTCGTCCAAGGGGGCAGATACGCAGTATTTT; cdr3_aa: CASSYSSSKGADTQYF
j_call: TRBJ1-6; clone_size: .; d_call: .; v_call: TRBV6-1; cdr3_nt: TGTGCCAGCAGTCTGGGGGTCCTGGATTCACCCCTCCACTTT; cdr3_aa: CASSLGVLDSPLHF
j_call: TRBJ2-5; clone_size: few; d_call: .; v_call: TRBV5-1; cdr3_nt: TGCGCCAGCAGCGCCCAGCCCCGAAGCGGGCAAGAGACCCAGTACTTC; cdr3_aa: CASSAQPRSGQETQYF
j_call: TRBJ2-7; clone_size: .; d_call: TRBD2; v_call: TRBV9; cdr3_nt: TGTGCCAGCAGCGTAGGGGCTAGCGGCCCCTACGAGCAGTACTTC; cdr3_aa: CASSVGASGPYEQYF
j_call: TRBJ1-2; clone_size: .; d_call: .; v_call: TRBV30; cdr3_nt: TGTGCCTGGAGTGTAAACACAAACGTATGGCGGCGGGACACCTTCTATGGCTACACCTTC; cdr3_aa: CAWSVNTNVWRRDTFYGYTF
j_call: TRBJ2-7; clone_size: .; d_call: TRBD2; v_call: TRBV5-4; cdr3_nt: TGTGCCAGCAGCTTGTTGACTAGCGGGGGCCTCTACGAGCAGTACTTC; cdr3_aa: CASSLLTSGGLYEQYF
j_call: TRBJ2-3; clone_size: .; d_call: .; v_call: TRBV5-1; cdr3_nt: TGCGCCAGCCGTCGGGACACCACAGATACGCAGTATTTT; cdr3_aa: CASRRDTTDTQYF